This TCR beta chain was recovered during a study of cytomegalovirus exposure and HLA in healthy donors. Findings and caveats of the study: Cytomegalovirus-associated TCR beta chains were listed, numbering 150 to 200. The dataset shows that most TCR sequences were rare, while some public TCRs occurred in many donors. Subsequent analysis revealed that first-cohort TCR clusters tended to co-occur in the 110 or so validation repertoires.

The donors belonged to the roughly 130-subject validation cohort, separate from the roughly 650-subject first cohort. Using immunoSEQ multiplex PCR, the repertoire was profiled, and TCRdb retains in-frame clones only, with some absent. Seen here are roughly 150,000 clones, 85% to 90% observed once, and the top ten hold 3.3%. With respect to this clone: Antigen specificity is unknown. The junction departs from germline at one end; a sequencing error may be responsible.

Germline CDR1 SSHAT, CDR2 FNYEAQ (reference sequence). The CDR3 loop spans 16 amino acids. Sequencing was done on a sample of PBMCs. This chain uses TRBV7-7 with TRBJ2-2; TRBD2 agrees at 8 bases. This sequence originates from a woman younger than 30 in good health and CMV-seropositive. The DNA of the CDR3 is TGTGCTAGCAGCCCAGCGGGGGCAGGGGCGGCCGGGGAGCTGTTTTTT. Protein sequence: CASSPAGAGAAGELFF.